These 32 T cell receptor beta chains share one sample of origin, sequenced in a study of blood T cell repertoires in COVID-19. Clones were read by immunoSEQ multiplex PCR, and TCRdb kept only the in-frame ones, dropping some. The repertoire holds about 60,000 clones, with roughly three quarters as singletons. Sequencing was done on a sample of peripheral blood. The receptors originated from a human donor in a cohort sampled during active COVID-19.

The rearrangement joins TRBV9 to TRBJ1-2, with TRBD1 matching 8 bases. This CDR3 is built from 14 residues. V lost 6 bases to trimming and J lost 6 bases; unmatched junction nucleotides: 10. Germline V lookup: CDR1 SGDLS, CDR2 YYNGEE. The CDR3 nucleotides are TGTGCCAGCAACCCCAGGGGGCCGGGTGATGGCTACACCTTC. Amino acids: CASNPRGPGDGYTF.

This sequence joins TRBV10-3 and TRBJ2-7; 7 bases align to TRBD1. Germline loops: CDR1 ENHRY, CDR2 SYGVKD. The CDR3 totals 14 residues. V shed 0 bases, J shed 7 bases, and the junction held 6 bases outside the gene matches. The CDR3 sequence is CAISESEGGREQYF. CDR3 nucleotides: TGTGCCATCAGTGAGTCAGAAGGGGGCCGGGAGCAGTACTTC.

The rearrangement links TRBV29-1 to TRBJ1-2; possible D gene TRBD1, 6 bases. The V end lost 6 bases, the J end lost 4 bases, and 18 bases lay between the germline ends. The germline CDR1 and CDR2 sequences are SQVTM and ANQGSEA. The CDR3 covers 14 residues. The CDR3 protein is CSVPRAGVSYGYTF. The CDR3 nucleotides are TGCAGCGTCCCCAGGGCAGGGGTTAGCTATGGCTACACCTTC.

The gene calls are TRBV5-8 and TRBJ2-5, with TRBD1 identical over 9 bases. The germline CDR1 and CDR2 sequences are SGHTS and YDEGEE. V was clipped by 1 base and J by 4 bases; unmatched bases: 5. The CDR3 extends over 15 amino acids. The CDR3 sequence is CASSLRTGDPETQYF. Here the CDR3 DNA reads TGTGCCAGCAGCTTGCGGACAGGGGACCCAGAGACCCAGTACTTC.

Only a few counts were recorded for this clone. The chain employs TRBV7-9 and TRBJ1-3; D gene unclear. Looked up from germline, CDR1 is SEHNR and CDR2 is FQNEAQ (reference sequence). CDR3 length equals 13 residues. V was shortened by 4 bases and J by 4 bases, with 8 bases between the two germline ends. CDR3 residues: CASSSPFGNTIYF. DNA of the CDR3: TGTGCCAGCAGCTCCCCCTTCGGAAACACCATATATTTT.

The rearrangement links TRBV19 to TRBJ1-5; 10 nucleotides agree with TRBD1. The J segment lost 9 bases and the V segment lost 8 bases, leaving 4 bases of the junction unmatched. The CDR3 contains 12 residues. Germline V gene sequence: CDR1 LNHDA, CDR2 SQIVND (reference sequence). This CDR3 reads CASGTGVRPQHF. CDR3 nucleotide sequence: TGTGCCAGTGGGACAGGGGTAAGGCCCCAGCATTTT.

The chain is built from TRBV7-9 and TRBJ1-2, with D possibly TRBD1 on 6 matching bases. This CDR3 region has 14 residues. The germline CDR1 and CDR2 sequences are SEHNR and FQNEAQ (reference sequence). With 5 bases removed from V and 0 bases from J, the gap between germline ends came to 10 bases. CDR3 in amino acids: CASSPGTPNYGYTF. Written as DNA, the CDR3 is TGTGCCAGCAGCCCCGGGACACCTAACTATGGCTACACCTTC.

The V and J genes are TRBV19 and TRBJ2-7; maybe TRBD1 (5 bases). CDR1 is LNHDA and CDR2 is SQIVND in the germline V gene (reference sequence). V was trimmed by 3 bases and J by 2 bases, leaving 8 bases between them. This CDR3 has 13 residues. The CDR3 DNA reads as TGTGCCAGTAGTATCGACAGTCCCTACGAGCAGTACTTC. Translation: CASSIDSPYEQYF.

The J gene is TRBJ2-5, the V gene TRBV10-3; 11 positions match TRBD2. Germline trimming cut 5 bases from V and 5 bases from J; bases unmatched to any gene: 7. CDR3 length equals 15 residues. Germline CDR1 and CDR2: ENHRY and SYGVKD. CDR3 region: CAISLVAGGLETQYF. The CDR3 coding sequence is TGTGCCATCAGTTTAGTAGCGGGAGGGCTGGAGACCCAGTACTTC.

This clone has a handful of counts. The chain couples TRBV11-2 to TRBJ2-5; 11 bases line up with TRBD2. The CDR3 covers 16 residues. J was trimmed by 5 bases and V by 4 bases; bases with no gene match: 9. The germline CDR1 and CDR2 sequences are SGHAT and FQNNGV. CDR3 loop: CASSSQDSGRGETQYF. CDR3 coding DNA: TGTGCCAGCAGCTCACAAGATAGCGGGAGGGGGGAGACCCAGTACTTC.

The chain recombines TRBV9 with TRBJ2-7; 8 bases map to TRBD2. Germline loops: CDR1 SGDLS, CDR2 YYNGEE. The CDR3 consists of 15 residues. After removal of 0 bases from V and 4 bases from J, the junction contained 6 bases not matched to a gene. The CDR3 DNA reads as TGTGCCAGCAGCGTAGGTAGCGGGAATGGTTACGAGCAGTACTTC. It is translated as CASSVGSGNGYEQYF.

V and J are TRBV21-1 and TRBJ1-2; the table's D call, TRBD1, has no DNA check behind it. TRBV21-1 is recorded as a pseudogene. This CDR3 is built from 18 residues. The CDR3 DNA is TGTGCCAGCAGCAGACGACCCCTGGGACAACCCCTTAACTATGGCTACACCTTC. Encoded protein: CASSRRPLGQPLNYGYTF.

The CDR3 DNA follows: TGTGCCAGCAGGGGGAGCGGGATAGGAGATGAGCAGTTCTTC. Residues: CASRGSGIGDEQFF. This chain joins TRBV3-1 (or the pseudogene TRBV3-2) and TRBJ2-1, with TRBD2 matching over 7 bases. V lost 6 bases, J lost 8 bases, and 10 bases stayed unmatched. The CDR3 totals 14 residues. Germline loops: CDR1 LGHDT, CDR2 YNNKEL (reference sequence).

The chain recombines TRBV9 with TRBJ2-1; 8 positions agree with TRBD1. The V gene end was trimmed by 0 bases and the J gene end by 7 bases; junction bases not matched to a gene: 9. Per germline, CDR1 SGDLS and CDR2 YYNGEE. The CDR3 consists of 16 residues. The CDR3 bases are TGTGCCAGCAGCGTAGCCCCAACAGGGGGGAGGAATGAGCAGTTCTTC. As protein: CASSVAPTGGRNEQFF.

CDR3 nucleotide sequence: TGCGCCAGCAGCCAAGACCCTGGAGGGAAGACAGATACGCAGTATTTT. Protein sequence: CASSQDPGGKTDTQYF. The rearrangement uses TRBV4-1 and TRBJ2-3; a weak D match, TRBD2 (6 bases). Germline V CDR1 and CDR2: MGHRA, YSYEKL. V shed 0 bases and J shed 3 bases, with 13 bases lying between them. This CDR3 has 16 amino acids.

The gene calls are TRBV6-5 and TRBJ2-1; TRBD2 might be the D (6 bases). From germline, CDR1 is MNHEY and CDR2 SVGAGI. The CDR3 contains 13 residues. V was trimmed by 7 bases and J by 7 bases, leaving 14 bases between them. As DNA, the CDR3 is TGTGCCAGCACAGCCGGGAGTTGGAATGAGCAGTTCTTC. Translating it yields CASTAGSWNEQFF.

This chain uses TRBV10-2 with TRBJ1-4; D not certain. With 5 bases removed from V and 5 bases from J, the gap between germline ends came to 15 bases. The CDR3 has 15 amino acids. From germline, CDR1 is WSHSY and CDR2 SAAADI. The CDR3 coding sequence is TGCGCCAGCAGTTCCATGGAGGTCCTAAATGAAAAACTGTTTTTT. This translates into CASSSMEVLNEKLFF.

The chain carries TRBV30 and TRBJ1-4; tentatively, D is TRBD1 (5 bases). This CDR3 has 14 amino acids. CDR1 GTSNPN and CDR2 SVGIG come from the germline V gene (reference sequence). Trimming took off 2 bases at V and 4 bases at J, with 11 bases between the two ends. CDR3 region: CAWSPKGFNEKLFF. DNA for the CDR3: TGTGCCTGGAGTCCGAAGGGGTTTAATGAAAAACTGTTTTTT. The full variable domain, rest sourced from reference TRBV30 and TRBJ1-4, is SQTIHQWPATLVQPVGSPLSLECTVEGTSNPNLYWYRQAAGRGLQLLFYSVGIGQISSEVPQNLSASRPQDRQFILSSKKLLLSDSGFYLCAWSPKGFNEKLFFGSGTQLSVL.

This clone was seen a single time. The chain is built from TRBV5-1 and TRBJ1-2, with 11 bases identical to TRBD1. CDR1 and CDR2 (germline): SGHRS, YFSETQ. The junction had 5 bases not matched to a gene; V was cut back by 3 bases and J by 7 bases. The CDR3 is 14 amino acids. CDR3 region: CASSSGQGASGYTF. In nucleotides, the CDR3 is TGCGCCAGCAGCTCCGGACAGGGGGCTTCTGGCTACACCTTC.

V usage is TRBV19 and J usage is TRBJ1-1; 7 bases are shared with TRBD1. The CDR3 has 14 residues. Germline CDR1 reads LNHDA; CDR2 reads SQIVND (reference sequence). The V segment lost 5 bases and the J segment 1 base; nucleotides outside the gene matches: 4. The CDR3 DNA reads TGTGCCAGTAGTGGAAGACAGGGGAACACTGAAGCTTTCTTT. This translates into CASSGRQGNTEAFF.

The genes are TRBV3-1 (or the pseudogene TRBV3-2) and TRBJ2-1; TRBD2 matches at 13 bases. V lost 0 bases and J lost 8; bases outside the gene matches: 4. The germline CDR1 and CDR2 sequences are LGHDT and YNNKEL (reference sequence). The CDR3 is 16 amino acids. The CDR3 is CASSQELAGGRDEQFF. As DNA, the CDR3 is TGTGCCAGCAGCCAAGAACTAGCGGGAGGGAGGGATGAGCAGTTCTTC.

This sequence joins TRBV5-6 and TRBJ1-1, with TRBD1 matching over 7 bases. V was pared by 4 bases and J by 6 bases, with 12 bases of the junction left unmatched. CDR1 is SGHDT, CDR2 YYEEEE, per germline. The CDR3 consists of 15 residues. The CDR3 reads CASSPLDREMSEAFF. In DNA form, the CDR3 reads TGTGCCAGCAGCCCCCTCGACAGGGAAATGTCTGAAGCTTTCTTT.

The gene calls are TRBV6-1 and TRBJ1-2; the match to TRBD1 covers 9 bases. The CDR3 length is 14 residues. J lost 8 bases, V lost 1 base, and 5 bases had no gene match. Germline CDR1 and CDR2: MNHNS and SASEGT. This chain's CDR3 is CASSEGQGVVGYTF. CDR3 nucleotide sequence: TGTGCCAGCAGTGAAGGACAGGGGGTTGTAGGCTACACCTTC.

The chain employs TRBV5-1 and TRBJ2-5; no clear D. Germline V gives CDR1 SGHRS, CDR2 YFSETQ. This CDR3 has 13 amino acids. Trimming left V 0 bases short and J 7 bases short, with 10 bases between. CDR3 nucleotides: TGCGCCAGCAGCTTGGGGGCCCTTTCGACCCAGTACTTC. As protein: CASSLGALSTQYF.

The V and J genes are TRBV19 and TRBJ1-5; D is uncertain. The CDR3 consists of 12 residues. V was trimmed by 5 bases and J by 4 bases, leaving 6 bases between them. CDR1 is LNHDA and CDR2 is SQIVND in the germline V gene (reference sequence). CDR3 amino acids: CASSFLNQPQHF. CDR3 DNA: TGTGCCAGTAGTTTCTTAAATCAGCCCCAGCATTTT.

DNA for the CDR3: TGTGCCAGTAGTATGGGTAGCGGGACCTACAATGAGCAGTTCTTC. Protein product: CASSMGSGTYNEQFF. The V call is TRBV19, the J call TRBJ2-1; 8 bases map to TRBD2. This CDR3 region has 15 residues. V dropped 3 bases and J dropped 2; count of bases not matched to a gene: 3. Per the germline V gene, CDR1 is LNHDA and CDR2 is SQIVND (reference sequence).

This chain connects TRBV29-1 to TRBJ1-3; D is unresolved. V gave up 3 bases and J gave up 7 bases, with 10 bases separating them. This CDR3 spans 12 amino acids. Per germline, CDR1 SQVTM and CDR2 ANQGSEA. DNA for the CDR3: TGCAGCGTTGACCGGGGTCGGAACACCATATATTTT. It translates to CSVDRGRNTIYF.

The chain employs TRBV11-2 and TRBJ2-1; the match to TRBD1 covers 8 bases. The CDR3 is made up of 14 amino acids. Germline CDR1 is SGHAT and CDR2 is FQNNGV. Trimming took 9 bases from V and 9 from J; bases not matched to a gene: 13. The CDR3, as DNA: TGTGCCAGTTCGGGGACAGGAACCTTCCGTGAGCAGTTCTTC. Translation gives CASSGTGTFREQFF.

Regarding this clone: A read error may produce the germline difference seen at one junction end. The chain combines TRBV5-1 with TRBJ2-5, with 7 bases identical to TRBD1. The CDR3 has 13 amino acids. The germline CDR1 and CDR2 sequences are SGHRS and YFSETQ. The CDR3 sequence is CASRLGQQETQYF. CDR3 sequence (DNA): TGCGCCAGCAGGTTGGGACAGCAAGAGACCCAGTACTTC.

This clone was picked up a small number of times. CDR3 nucleotide sequence: TGTGCCAGCAGTCCCAGGGGGAGCAATCAGCCCCAGCATTTT. Translated, it gives CASSPRGSNQPQHF. The rearrangement joins TRBV28 to TRBJ1-5; 7 bases line up with TRBD1. This CDR3 contains 14 residues. CDR1 is MDHEN and CDR2 is SYDVKM in the germline V gene. The V gene end was trimmed by 5 bases and the J gene end by 1 base; junction bases not matched to a gene: 2.

This clone has at least ten counts. This chain connects TRBV20-1 to TRBJ1-2; D unclear. CDR1 and CDR2 (germline): DFQATT, SNEGSKA (reference sequence). This CDR3 has 11 amino acids. V was pared by 0 bases and J by 10 bases, with 9 bases between. DNA for the CDR3: TGCAGTGCTAGAGATCGGAGTGACTACACCTTC. This encodes CSARDRSDYTF.

V usage is TRBV6-4 and J usage is TRBJ1-1; D is unclear. Germline loops: CDR1 MRHNA, CDR2 SNTAGT. The ends were cut back, 4 bases at V and 3 bases at J, with 9 bases in the middle. The CDR3 totals 13 residues. CDR3 loop: CASSAEVYTEAFF. CDR3 in DNA: TGTGCCAGCAGTGCGGAGGTCTACACTGAAGCTTTCTTT.